Here is one T cell receptor (beta chain) with its context. CDR1 and CDR2 from the germline V gene are MNHEY and SVGAGI. J gave up 4 bases and V 6 bases, and 9 bases lay outside the gene matches. The CDR3 is 14 residues long. Original processing notes: For nucleated cells, counts were estimated from reference gene primer amplification. Some clones are missing from TCRdb's copy, which holds only in-frame ones; the method was immunoSEQ multiplex PCR. V and J calls and clone size follow that table, whereas D and trimming were derived from the DNA. The repertoire includes tens of thousands of clones, 82% of them detected once, and about 13% sits in the top ten. These data are taken from a study of blood T cell repertoires in COVID-19. Study background: Sources were T cells, B-cell-depleted T cells, or PBMCs; the material itself was cDNA or gDNA.

V gene TRBV6-5 combines with J gene TRBJ2-7, with 7 bases aligning to TRBD2. Specimen: peripheral blood. The clonotype originates from a woman older than 75 with acute or convalescent COVID-19. The CDR3 here is CASRRGEGNYEQYF. CDR3 bases: TGTGCCAGCAGAAGAGGGGAGGGTAATTACGAGCAGTACTTC.